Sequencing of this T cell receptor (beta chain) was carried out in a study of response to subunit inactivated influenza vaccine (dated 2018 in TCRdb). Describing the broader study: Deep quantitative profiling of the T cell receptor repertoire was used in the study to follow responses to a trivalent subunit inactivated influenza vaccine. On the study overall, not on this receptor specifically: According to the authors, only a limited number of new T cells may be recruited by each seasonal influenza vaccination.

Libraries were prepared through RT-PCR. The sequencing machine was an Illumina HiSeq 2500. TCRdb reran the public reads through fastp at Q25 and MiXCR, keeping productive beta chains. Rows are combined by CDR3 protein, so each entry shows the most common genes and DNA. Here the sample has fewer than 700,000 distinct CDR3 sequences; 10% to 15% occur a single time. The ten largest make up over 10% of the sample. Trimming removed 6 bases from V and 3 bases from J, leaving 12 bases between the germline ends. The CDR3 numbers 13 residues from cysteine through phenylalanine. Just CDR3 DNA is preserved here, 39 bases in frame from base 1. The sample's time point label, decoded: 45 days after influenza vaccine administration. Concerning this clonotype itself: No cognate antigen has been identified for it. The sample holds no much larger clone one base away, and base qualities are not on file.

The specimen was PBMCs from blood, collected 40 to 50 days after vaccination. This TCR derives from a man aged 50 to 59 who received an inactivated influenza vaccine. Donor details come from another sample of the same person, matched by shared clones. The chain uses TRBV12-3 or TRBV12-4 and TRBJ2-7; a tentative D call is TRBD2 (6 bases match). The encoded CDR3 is CASSRSRGYEQYF. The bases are TGTGCCAGCAGCCGGTCGCGGGGCTACGAGCAGTACTTC.